The 17 T cell receptor beta chains in this list originate from one sample, sequenced in a study of shared clonotypes between healthy human individuals. This table comes from immunoSEQ multiplex PCR, and its TCRdb copy is limited to in-frame clones, with some not included. The sample includes a few million clones, roughly nine tenths of them seen just once. Sequenced material: naive CD4+ T cells sorted from blood. The subset here: CD45RA+ positively selected. The receptor set was obtained from a man between 18 and 29 years old in good health.

This chain joins TRBV6-5 and TRBJ2-5, with TRBD2 matching 9 bases. The CDR3 loop spans 15 amino acids. CDR1 MNHEY and CDR2 SVGAGI come from the germline V gene. After removal of 7 bases from V and 1 base from J, the junction contained 7 bases not matched to a gene. CDR3 region: CASKKGLAPQETQYF. CDR3 sequence (DNA): TGTGCCAGCAAAAAAGGACTAGCGCCCCAAGAGACCCAGTACTTC.

The rearrangement joins TRBV7-8 to TRBJ2-1; 8 bases align to TRBD2. Germline trimming cut 1 base from V and 2 bases from J; bases unmatched to any gene: 4. The CDR3 is 16 residues long. Looked up from germline, CDR1 is SGHVS and CDR2 is FQNEAQ. The CDR3, as DNA: TGTGCCAGCAGCTTAGACCCGGGAGGGACCTACAATGAGCAGTTCTTC. Protein: CASSLDPGGTYNEQFF.

This clone was detected only once. This chain links TRBV7-9 with TRBJ2-5; 7 bases are shared with TRBD1. CDR1 and CDR2 from the germline V gene are SEHNR and FQNEAQ (reference sequence). The V segment lost 6 bases and the J segment 6 bases; nucleotides outside the gene matches: 10. CDR3 size: 14 residues. CDR3 region: CASSFTGVGKTQYF. The CDR3 region has the DNA TGTGCCAGCAGTTTTACAGGGGTGGGAAAGACCCAGTACTTC.

The chain combines TRBV6-1 with TRBJ2-5; D tentatively reads TRBD1 or TRBD2 (5 bases each). The CDR3 totals 14 residues. V lost 1 base to trimming and J lost 3 bases, with 9 bases between them. In germline, CDR1 is MNHNS, CDR2 SASEGT. CDR3 bases: TGTGCCAGCAGTGAAGGAGGGGTCAAAGAGACCCAGTACTTC. Translation gives CASSEGGVKETQYF.

Concerning this clone itself: Other DNA sequences from this sample encode an identical CDR3 as well. The V gene is TRBV9, the J gene TRBJ2-5, with TRBD1 matching 8 bases. The CDR3 covers 17 residues. Germline lookup yields CDR1 SGDLS and CDR2 YYNGEE. V dropped 0 bases and J dropped 2; count of bases not matched to a gene: 9. The CDR3 sequence: CASSVATGGTPQETQYF. In DNA, the CDR3 is TGTGCCAGCAGCGTAGCTACAGGGGGGACCCCACAAGAGACCCAGTACTTC.

The CDR3 here is CASSKGVLDTQYF. The CDR3 DNA follows: TGCGCCAGCAGTAAGGGGGTCTTAGATACGCAGTATTTT. The chain recombines TRBV10-1 with TRBJ2-3; possible D gene TRBD1, 6 bases. Germline V gives CDR1 WNHNN, CDR2 SYGVQD (reference sequence). The V end was cut by 5 bases, the J end by 5 bases, with 11 bases between. The CDR3 spans 13 residues.

This clone was counted once. V gene TRBV7-8 combines with J gene TRBJ2-2; the D is unclear. The CDR3 spans 17 residues. The germline V gene encodes CDR1 SGHVS and CDR2 FQNEAQ. V was shortened by 2 bases and J by 0 bases, with 13 bases between the two germline ends. In DNA form, the CDR3 reads TGTGCCAGCAGCTTAAACGTCCCGGCCGCGAACACCGGGGAGCTGTTTTTT. This encodes CASSLNVPAANTGELFF. The variable domain in full, with the rest retrieved from reference TRBV7-8 and TRBJ2-2, is GAGVSQSPRYKVAKRGQDVALRCDPISGHVSLFWYQQALGQGPEFLTYFQNEAQLDKSGLPSDRFFAERPEGSVSTLKIQRTQQEDSAVYLCASSLNVPAANTGELFFGEGSRLTVL.

The rearrangement uses TRBV5-6 and TRBJ2-6; D is unresolved. Germline lookup yields CDR1 SGHDT and CDR2 YYEEEE. This CDR3 is 18 amino acids long. Trimming cost V 3 bases and J 0 bases, with 16 bases left between them. CDR3 DNA: TGTGCCAGCAGCTCGGTCCTCTCCTCTGGCTCTGGGGCCAACGTCCTGACTTTC. Residues: CASSSVLSSGSGANVLTF.

The chain joins TRBV19 to TRBJ2-1; TRBD2 agrees at 7 bases. Trimming took 5 bases from V and 4 from J; bases not matched to a gene: 14. Germline V CDR1 and CDR2: LNHDA, SQIVND (reference sequence). The CDR3 consists of 17 residues. CDR3 nucleotide sequence: TGTGCCAGTAGTGCCCGCGCCGGGGAGCGGGGATACAATGAGCAGTTCTTC. It translates to CASSARAGERGYNEQFF.

The chain uses TRBV6-6 and TRBJ1-6; possibly TRBD1 for D (6 bases). V was pared by 5 bases and J by 10 bases, with 9 bases between. In germline, CDR1 is MNHNY, CDR2 SVGAGI (reference sequence). The CDR3 loop spans 12 amino acids. The CDR3 DNA reads as TGTGCCAGCAGTCAACAGGGCTCACCCCTCCACTTT. It specifies CASSQQGSPLHF.

The V and J genes are TRBV5-1 and TRBJ1-2; 9 positions match TRBD1. Losses at the gene ends were 8 bases for V and 6 bases for J; bases not matched to a gene: 8. This CDR3 spans 13 amino acids. Germline V CDR1 and CDR2: SGHRS, YFSETQ. CDR3 residues: CASTTGGKDGYTF. CDR3 DNA sequence: TGCGCCAGTACGACAGGGGGAAAAGATGGCTACACCTTC.

The rearrangement links TRBV19 to TRBJ2-7; the D gene is possibly TRBD1 (6 bases). The CDR3 contains 13 residues. Trimming cost V 7 bases and J 1 base, with 11 bases left between them. CDR1 and CDR2 (germline): LNHDA, SQIVND (reference sequence). For the CDR3, the DNA is TGTGCCAGTACCTCGGGACAATCCTACGAGCAGTACTTC. It is translated as CASTSGQSYEQYF.

This chain joins TRBV7-2 and TRBJ2-7, with a tentative D call TRBD2 (5 bases). V gave up 3 bases and J gave up 9 bases, with 21 bases separating them. CDR1 and CDR2 (germline): SGHTA, FQGNSA. The CDR3 is 15 residues long. The CDR3 DNA reads as TGTGCCAGCAGCTTCCAGCCGGGGTCCGCTTCCTTGCAGTACTTC. Translated: CASSFQPGSASLQYF. The complete variable domain, with remaining parts taken from reference TRBV7-2 and TRBJ2-7, reads GAGVSQSPSNKVTEKGKDVELRCDPISGHTALYWYRQSLGQGLEFLIYFQGNSAPDKSGLPSDRFSAERTGGSVSTLTIQRTQQEDSAVYLCASSFQPGSASLQYFGPGTRLTVT.

The CDR3 is CAWSPDRGSSPLHF. As DNA, the CDR3 is TGTGCCTGGAGTCCGGACAGAGGGAGTTCACCCCTCCACTTT. J is TRBJ1-6 and V is TRBV30, with a possible D match to TRBD1 (6 bases). CDR3 length equals 14 residues. The V and J ends lost 2 bases and 9 bases respectively, with 14 bases between them. Germline CDR1 reads GTSNPN; CDR2 reads SVGIG (reference sequence).

As to this clone: One end of the junction does not line up with germline, which may come from a read error. The V call is TRBV9, the J call TRBJ2-1; D possibly corresponds to TRBD2 (6 bases). The CDR3 consists of 14 residues. Germline V CDR1 and CDR2: SGDLS, YYNGEE. The CDR3 here is CAGSLGGLDNEQFF. CDR3 bases: TGTGCCGGCAGCCTCGGGGGTCTCGACAATGAGCAGTTCTTC.

This chain joins TRBV6-1 and TRBJ2-7, with D possibly being TRBD1 (5 bases). The CDR3 consists of 11 residues. Trimming removed 10 bases from V and 3 bases from J, with 10 bases in between. CDR1 is MNHNS and CDR2 is SASEGT in the germline V gene. This CDR3 reads CATSQGYEQYF. Written as DNA, the CDR3 is TGTGCCACGAGCCAGGGCTACGAGCAGTACTTC.

The V gene is TRBV9, the J gene TRBJ1-6; a possible D gene is TRBD1 (6 bases). V gave up 4 bases and J gave up 7 bases, with 12 bases separating them. The CDR3 spans 14 residues. Germline assignment: CDR1 SGDLS and CDR2 YYNGEE. The CDR3 spells CASSSDRINSPLHF. DNA of the CDR3: TGTGCCAGCAGCTCGGACAGAATAAATTCACCCCTCCACTTT.